This T cell receptor (beta chain) was recovered during a study of blood T cell repertoires in COVID-19. About the research overall: Specimens from acute and convalescent COVID-19 originated in the United States, Italy and Spain. The analysed material was cDNA or gDNA that came from T cells, B-cell-depleted T cells, or PBMCs.

In germline, CDR1 is GTSNPN, CDR2 SVGIG (reference sequence). V shed 6 bases and J shed 1 base, with 15 bases lying between them. The CDR3 has 14 residues. In Seattle, patients joined the study during active infection and were tracked longitudinally. Authors' analysis steps: Amplifying reference gene primers gave estimates of nucleated cell counts. Here immunoSEQ multiplex PCR was the method, and the copy in TCRdb shows in-frame clones only, minus some. Clonal size and the V and J genes are those of that table, whereas D and trimming came from the DNA. The table shows roughly 150,000 clones, with roughly four fifths occurring only once.

The sequence was obtained from a woman over 75 with COVID-19, enrolled during active disease. This chain uses TRBV30 with TRBJ1-1; no definite D call. The sample was peripheral blood. CDR3 coding DNA: TGTGCCTGCCCGCCGCGGGGATCGAACACTGAAGCTTTCTTT. Its protein product is CACPPRGSNTEAFF.